This TCR beta chain was obtained from a study of T cells in Graves' hyperthyroidism and ophthalmopathy. The V gene's germline CDR1 is SGHDT and CDR2 YYEEEE. Germline trimming cut 4 bases from V and 4 bases from J; bases unmatched to any gene: 4. The CDR3 runs 15 residues. Amplification targeted TCR beta CDR3 regions from RNA transcripts. Primed by the HTBI set, a first-round RT-PCR was run on the TCR CDR3. TCRdb fed the multiplex PCR reads into MiXCR, producing one record per CDR3 protein. Of 450,000 to 700,000 distinct CDR3 sequences in the sample, roughly 46% were seen once. The receptor was derived from a woman aged 18 to 35 with Graves' hyperthyroidism. The chain combines TRBV5-6 with TRBJ2-5; 13 bases are a match to TRBD2. Sample: peripheral blood or thyroid tissue (not recorded which). CDR3 sequence reads: CASSQGLAGIETQYF. The DNA for the CDR3 is TGTGCCAGCAGCCAGGGACTAGCGGGAATAGAGACCCAGTACTTC. The full variable domain, rest sourced from reference TRBV5-6 and TRBJ2-5, is DAGVTQSPTHLIKTRGQQVTLRCSPKSGHDTVSWYQQALGQGPQFIFQYYEEEERQRGNFPDRFSGHQFPNYSSELNVNALLLGDSALYLCASSQGLAGIETQYFGPGTRLLVL.